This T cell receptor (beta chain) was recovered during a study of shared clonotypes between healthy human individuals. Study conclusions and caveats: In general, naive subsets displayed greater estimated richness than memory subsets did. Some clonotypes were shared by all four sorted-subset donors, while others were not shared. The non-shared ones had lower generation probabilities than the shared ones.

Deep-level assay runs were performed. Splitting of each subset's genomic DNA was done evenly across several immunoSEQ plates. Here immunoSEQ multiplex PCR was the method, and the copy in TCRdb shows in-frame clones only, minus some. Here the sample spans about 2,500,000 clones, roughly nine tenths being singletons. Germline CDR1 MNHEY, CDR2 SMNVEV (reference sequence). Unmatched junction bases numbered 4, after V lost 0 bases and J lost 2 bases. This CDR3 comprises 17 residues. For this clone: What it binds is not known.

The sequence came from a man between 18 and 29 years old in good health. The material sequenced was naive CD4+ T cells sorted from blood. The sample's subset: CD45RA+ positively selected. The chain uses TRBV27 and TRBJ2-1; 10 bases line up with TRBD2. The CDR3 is CASSLSASGSPYNEQFF. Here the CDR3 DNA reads TGTGCCAGCAGTTTATCGGCTAGCGGGAGCCCCTACAATGAGCAGTTCTTC.